This entry lists 26 T cell receptor beta chains sequenced from one sample in a study of blood T cells in healthy people across ages. Using a J-beta primer mix together with a sample-barcoded 5' primer, a second PCR was run for about 6 to 12 cycles. TCRdb processed the 5' RACE reads anew with MiXCR; each CDR3 protein has one entry. The repertoire holds 550,000 to 800,000 distinct CDR3 sequences, with under 25% as singletons. The material sequenced was blood. These receptors were obtained from a man between 65 and 85 years old in good health.

The genes are TRBV20-1 and TRBJ1-5; no clear D. CDR1 is DFQATT, CDR2 SNEGSKA, per germline (reference sequence). The ends were cut back, 0 bases at V and 2 bases at J, with 14 bases in the middle. The CDR3 extends over 16 amino acids. The CDR3, as DNA: TGCAGTGCTAGAGATGGGGTCCGTAGGGGCAATCAGCCCCAGCATTTT. Translation gives CSARDGVRRGNQPQHF.

This clonotype was seen only a few times. The V and J genes are TRBV7-9 and TRBJ1-2; TRBD1 agrees at 7 bases. The J segment lost 7 bases and the V segment lost 5 bases, leaving 10 bases of the junction unmatched. The CDR3 has 14 amino acids. The V gene's germline CDR1 is SEHNR and CDR2 FQNEAQ (reference sequence). This CDR3 reads CASSQQGTGLGYTF. In DNA form, the CDR3 reads TGTGCCAGCAGCCAACAGGGGACGGGCCTTGGCTACACCTTC. The full variable domain, its missing parts supplied by reference TRBV7-9 and TRBJ1-2, is DTGVSQNPRHKITKRGQNVTFRCDPISEHNRLYWYRQTLGQGPEFLTYFQNEAQLEKSRLLSDRFSAERPKGSFSTLEIQRTEQGDSAMYLCASSQQGTGLGYTFGSGTRLTVV.

This clonotype is a singleton in its sample. V is TRBV12-3 or TRBV12-4 and J is TRBJ1-5, with a possible D match to TRBD1 (5 bases). This CDR3 is built from 13 residues. Trimming removed 7 bases from V and 5 bases from J, with 12 bases in between. The CDR3 reads CASKLSGDQPQHF. For the CDR3, the DNA is TGTGCCAGCAAACTCTCGGGGGATCAGCCCCAGCATTTT.

The chain joins TRBV7-8 to TRBJ1-1; D is unresolved. This CDR3 is 15 amino acids long. V was trimmed by 4 bases and J by 1 base, leaving 13 bases between them. From germline, CDR1 is SGHVS and CDR2 FQNEAQ. As DNA, the CDR3 is TGTGCCAGCAGCTCGATAGGGCGGGGGAACACTGAAGCTTTCTTT. Its translation is CASSSIGRGNTEAFF.

This clonotype was observed a single time. The gene calls are TRBV30 and TRBJ2-7; TRBD1 agrees at 8 bases. J gave up 2 bases and V 8 bases, and 5 bases lay outside the gene matches. The germline gives CDR1 GTSNPN, CDR2 SVGIG (reference sequence). The length of the CDR3 is 12 residues. The CDR3 DNA reads as TGTGCCGGGATGGACAGGGCCTACGAGCAGTACTTC. This encodes CAGMDRAYEQYF.

The rearrangement links TRBV7-2 to TRBJ1-2; no firm D call. This CDR3 contains 18 residues. Germline CDR1 is SGHTA and CDR2 is FQGNSA. V lost 6 bases to trimming and J lost 0 bases, with 23 bases between them. CDR3 bases: TGTGCCAGCAGGCCCCCATCTACAGTGATTCTAGCTAACTATGGCTACACCTTC. Its translation is CASRPPSTVILANYGYTF.

This clonotype showed up just a few times. The J gene is TRBJ2-2, the V gene TRBV11-2; 9 nucleotides align to TRBD2. In germline, CDR1 is SGHAT, CDR2 FQNNGV. The length of the CDR3 is 14 residues. V dropped 3 bases and J dropped 6; count of bases not matched to a gene: 2. CDR3 nucleotides: TGTGCCAGCAGCTTGCGGGAGGGGTCCGGGGAGCTGTTTTTT. Protein product: CASSLREGSGELFF.

J is TRBJ2-5 and V is TRBV20-1, with D perhaps TRBD1 (5 bases). Trimming took 7 bases from V and 7 from J, leaving 16 bases between them. Germline V lookup: CDR1 DFQATT, CDR2 SNEGSKA (reference sequence). The CDR3 has 12 residues. The CDR3 reads CSVRKVQGTQYF. DNA of the CDR3: TGCAGTGTCAGAAAGGTCCAGGGGACCCAGTACTTC.

The chain recombines TRBV3-1 with TRBJ2-1, with 11 nucleotides matching TRBD2. CDR1 LGHDT and CDR2 YNNKEL come from the germline V gene (reference sequence). The CDR3 sequence is 17 residues long. The trim removed 5 bases at V and 12 bases at J, leaving 18 bases unmatched. CDR3 coding DNA: TGTGCCAGCAGCTCGTTCACCGGGACTAGCGGAGCCCAGGGGCAGTTCTTC. Translation gives CASSSFTGTSGAQGQFF.

In its sample, this clonotype was seen a few times. The V gene is TRBV4-2, the J gene TRBJ2-7; D not resolved. CDR1 is LGHNA and CDR2 is YNFKEQ in the germline V gene. The V end lost 4 bases, the J end lost 3 bases, and 10 bases lay between the germline ends. The CDR3 contains 13 residues. This CDR3 reads CASSPGVDYEQYF. The CDR3 DNA follows: TGTGCCAGCAGCCCGGGCGTAGACTACGAGCAGTACTTC.

This clonotype was recorded a few times. This rearrangement joins TRBV20-1 to TRBJ2-6, with D tentatively TRBD1 (5 bases). V lost 3 bases, J lost 1 base, and 16 bases lay in between. CDR1 is DFQATT, CDR2 SNEGSKA, per germline (reference sequence). The length of the CDR3 is 17 residues. In nucleotides, the CDR3 is TGCAGTGCTAGCGTCAGGACAAGGGAATCTGGGGCCAACGTCCTGACTTTC. Translation: CSASVRTRESGANVLTF.

This clonotype has a handful of counts. The chain uses TRBV6-1 and TRBJ1-5; the D gene is possibly TRBD1 (6 bases). The germline CDR1 and CDR2 sequences are MNHNS and SASEGT. This CDR3 is built from 14 residues. Trimming shortened V by 3 bases and J by 3 bases, and 9 bases separated the two germline ends. In DNA form, the CDR3 reads TGTGCCAGCAGTGACGGACAGAACAATCAGCCCCAGCATTTT. It is translated as CASSDGQNNQPQHF.

There are a few counts of this clonotype. The chain couples TRBV15 to TRBJ2-1, with 9 bases aligning to TRBD2. The CDR3 totals 16 residues. Germline CDR1 LNHNV, CDR2 YYDKDF (reference sequence). The J segment lost 0 bases and the V segment lost 2 bases, leaving 2 bases of the junction unmatched. This CDR3 is CATSRRSGSSYNEQFF. CDR3 bases: TGTGCCACCAGCAGACGTAGCGGGAGCTCCTACAATGAGCAGTTCTTC.

The chain uses TRBV6-1 and TRBJ2-7; D is possibly TRBD1 or TRBD2 (5 bases each). The CDR3 loop spans 14 amino acids. Germline values: CDR1 MNHNS, CDR2 SASEGT. V was trimmed by 6 bases and J by 6 bases, leaving 18 bases between them. The CDR3 region is CASSVLRGLSEQYF. The CDR3 DNA sequence: TGTGCCAGCAGCGTCCTCCGGGGCCTCTCCGAGCAGTACTTC.

The chain couples TRBV6-5 to TRBJ2-4, with D possibly being TRBD1 or TRBD2 (7 bases each). The CDR3 has 15 amino acids. V lost 2 bases and J 8 bases, leaving 16 bases between the germline ends. Germline values: CDR1 MNHEY, CDR2 SVGAGI. The CDR3 DNA sequence: TGTGCCAGCAGTTACCGCCAGGGGGAGGGATACATTCAGTACTTC. It codes for CASSYRQGEGYIQYF.

This clonotype was seen a few times. The chain is built from TRBV4-1 and TRBJ2-1, with 13 nucleotides matching TRBD2. CDR3 length: 16 amino acids. The junction had 4 bases not matched to a gene; V was cut back by 4 bases and J by 4 bases. The V gene's germline CDR1 is MGHRA and CDR2 YSYEKL. DNA for the CDR3: TGCGCCAGCAGCCCTGGACTAGCGGGAGATTACAATGAGCAGTTCTTC. Translating it yields CASSPGLAGDYNEQFF.

This clonotype was seen more than once but under ten times. The chain carries TRBV20-1 and TRBJ1-6; D gene ambiguous. The germline V gene has CDR1 DFQATT and CDR2 SNEGSKA (reference sequence). The CDR3 is made up of 13 amino acids. V dropped 6 bases and J dropped 9 bases, with 15 bases sitting between them. The CDR3 sequence is CSARKPGVSPLHF. CDR3 nucleotide sequence: TGCAGTGCCAGAAAACCTGGAGTTTCACCCCTCCACTTT.

This clonotype was seen a few times. The CDR3 sequence is CASRGLNTGELFF. Here the CDR3 DNA reads TGTGCCAGCAGGGGACTGAACACCGGGGAGCTGTTTTTT. This sequence joins TRBV6-5 and TRBJ2-2; tentatively, D is TRBD2 (6 bases). This CDR3 has 13 residues. Trimming removed 6 bases at V and 1 base at J, with 6 bases between. The germline V gene has CDR1 MNHEY and CDR2 SVGAGI.

This chain links TRBV4-1 with TRBJ1-2; weak D call: TRBD1 (5 bases). Between the trimmed V and J ends, which lost 1 base and 2 bases, there was a span of 11 bases. Germline V gene lookup returns CDR1 MGHRA and CDR2 YSYEKL. CDR3 size: 15 residues. In nucleotides, the CDR3 is TGCGCCAGCAGCCAAGGGGGACGGATGAACTATGGCTACACCTTC. This encodes CASSQGGRMNYGYTF.

A few counts support this clonotype. CDR3 loop: CASSLGTSGRTTYFYEQYF. DNA of the CDR3: TGTGCCAGCAGTTTAGGGACTAGCGGGAGGACCACCTATTTCTACGAGCAGTACTTC. This chain uses TRBV28 with TRBJ2-1; 15 bases align to TRBD2. The J call is doubtful: the DNA matches TRBJ2-7 better. This CDR3 is 19 amino acids long. The V gene's germline CDR1 is MDHEN and CDR2 SYDVKM.

This clonotype was observed at least ten times. The V and J genes are TRBV7-2 and TRBJ1-1, with a tentative D call TRBD1 (6 bases). This CDR3 contains 11 residues. Germline CDR1 reads SGHTA; CDR2 reads FQGNSA. Trimming left V 4 bases short and J 9 bases short, with 9 bases between. The CDR3 DNA reads as TGTGCCAGCAGCTACCGGGACAAAGCTTTCTTT. This sequence encodes CASSYRDKAFF.

The chain recombines TRBV28 with TRBJ2-5; D is tentatively TRBD1 or TRBD2 (5 bases each). Germline V gives CDR1 MDHEN, CDR2 SYDVKM. CDR3 length: 17 residues. The V end lost 0 bases, the J end lost 2 bases, and 16 bases lay between the germline ends. The CDR3 sequence: CASSLWLTRDEQETQYF. The CDR3 DNA reads TGTGCCAGCAGTTTATGGCTAACCCGGGACGAGCAAGAGACCCAGTACTTC.

This CDR3 is CASSPRGLADLTDTQYF. DNA for the CDR3: TGTGCCAGCAGCCCGAGAGGACTAGCGGACCTCACAGATACGCAGTATTTT. This chain uses TRBV5-4 with TRBJ2-3; 10 nucleotides agree with TRBD2. Germline CDR1 reads SGHNT; CDR2 reads YYREEE (reference sequence). This CDR3 comprises 17 residues. The V gene end was trimmed by 4 bases and the J gene end by 2 bases; junction bases not matched to a gene: 10.

This CDR3 reads CASSLAGVITDTQYF. In DNA form, the CDR3 reads TGTGCCAGCAGTTTAGCGGGAGTTATCACAGATACGCAGTATTTT. This rearrangement joins TRBV28 to TRBJ2-3; 7 nucleotides align to TRBD2. V shed 2 bases, J shed 2 bases, and the junction held 4 bases outside the gene matches. CDR1 and CDR2 from the germline V gene are MDHEN and SYDVKM. This CDR3 comprises 15 residues.

The chain is built from TRBV28 and TRBJ2-7; D is possibly TRBD1 (6 bases). The CDR3 loop spans 15 amino acids. Germline CDR1 MDHEN, CDR2 SYDVKM. With 7 bases removed from V and 6 bases from J, the gap between germline ends came to 22 bases. This CDR3 is CASTKPLGQGSEQYF. CDR3 DNA sequence: TGTGCCAGCACTAAACCACTGGGGCAGGGGAGCGAGCAGTACTTC.

A few counts support this clonotype. This chain joins TRBV4-1 and TRBJ1-5; no firm D call. The CDR3 is 13 amino acids. V gave up 0 bases and J gave up 9 bases, with 9 bases separating them. CDR1 and CDR2 from the germline V gene are MGHRA and YSYEKL. CDR3 amino acids: CASSQDHTAPQHF. The CDR3 DNA reads TGCGCCAGCAGCCAAGATCATACGGCGCCCCAGCATTTT.